The clone carrying this TCR beta chain was seen at least ten times. Antigen: not known. The J segment lost 9 bases and the V segment lost 3 bases, leaving 8 bases of the junction unmatched. The CDR3 covers 13 residues. CDR1 LNHNV and CDR2 YYDKDF come from the germline V gene (reference sequence). TCRdb re-called the 5' RACE reads with MiXCR, one entry per CDR3 protein. Here the sample spans 170,000 or so distinct CDR3 sequences, approximately 6.2% being singletons. The sample is drawn from a study of T cells after yellow fever vaccination. Study-wide findings and caveats: The study noted that FACS-sorted repertoires could contain abundant clonotypes contaminating from the bulk population.

This sequence was found in a man between 18 and 29 years old who received the YFV17D yellow fever vaccine. The rearrangement joins TRBV15 to TRBJ2-7, with 7 bases fitting TRBD1. Here the sequenced sample was CD4+ T cells sorted from PBMCs, taken on the day of the first yellow fever vaccination. Written as DNA, the CDR3 is TGTGCCACCAGCAGTGGGACAGTAAGCGGGCAGTACTTC. It specifies CATSSGTVSGQYF.